Below, 17 T cell receptor beta chains from the same sample are listed, as sequenced in a study of blood T cell repertoires in COVID-19. TCRdb's copy holds only in-frame clones and misses some; the assay was immunoSEQ multiplex PCR. The sample gives fewer than 300,000 clones, approximately 90% of which show up once; around 10% is in the top ten. The source material was peripheral blood. These receptor sequences come from a man in his fifties with COVID-19, enrolled during active disease.

This clone showed up just a few times. The chain is built from TRBV7-8 and TRBJ2-7; 10 bases map to TRBD2. Germline values: CDR1 SGHVS, CDR2 FQNEAQ. The CDR3 is made up of 16 amino acids. V gave up 1 base and J gave up 3 bases; unmatched junction bases: 6. This CDR3 reads CASSLDTSGENYEQYF. In DNA, the CDR3 is TGTGCCAGCAGCTTAGATACTAGCGGGGAGAACTACGAGCAGTACTTC.

This clone was detected only a few times. The chain has TRBV2 and TRBJ1-1; weak D call: TRBD1 (5 bases). Germline lookup yields CDR1 SNHLY and CDR2 FYNNEI. V was pared by 10 bases and J by 0 bases, with 18 bases between. This CDR3 contains 15 residues. The chain's CDR3 is CATAGTPVMNTEAFF. DNA of the CDR3: TGTGCCACCGCGGGGACTCCCGTCATGAACACTGAAGCTTTCTTT.

V and J are TRBV29-1 and TRBJ2-2; TRBD1 matches 8 bases. This CDR3 has 17 residues. Trimming removed 4 bases from V and 7 bases from J; junction bases left unmatched: 17. Germline CDR1 and CDR2: SQVTM and ANQGSEA. The CDR3 is CSVVTQGAQSVGGELFF. CDR3 bases: TGCAGCGTTGTAACGCAGGGGGCCCAGAGTGTAGGCGGGGAGCTGTTTTTT.

This clone was counted once. The gene calls are TRBV2 and TRBJ2-5, with 9 bases identical to TRBD2. This CDR3 comprises 15 residues. V was clipped by 0 bases and J by 5 bases; unmatched bases: 4. Per germline, CDR1 SNHLY and CDR2 FYNNEI. Here the CDR3 DNA reads TGTGCCAGCAGTGAAGCGCGGGGGGGCCTTGAGACCCAGTACTTC. Translating gives CASSEARGGLETQYF.

In this sample, this clone turned up a few times. The chain employs TRBV15 and TRBJ1-2; TRBD1 matches 9 bases. Unmatched junction bases numbered 6, after V lost 1 base and J lost 0 bases. Germline loops: CDR1 LNHNV, CDR2 YYDKDF (reference sequence). This CDR3 is built from 17 residues. CDR3 region: CATSRGGQGITNYGYTF. The CDR3 nucleotides are TGTGCCACCAGCAGAGGGGGACAGGGTATTACTAACTATGGCTACACCTTC.

This clone has a handful of counts. The genes are TRBV12-3 or TRBV12-4 and TRBJ1-2; D is unresolved. V lost 5 bases, J lost 2 bases, and 3 bases lay in between. CDR3 length equals 11 residues. The CDR3 loop is CASSQNYGYTF. As DNA, the CDR3 is TGTGCCAGCAGTCAGAACTATGGCTACACCTTC.

The rearrangement joins TRBV6-1 to TRBJ1-6; D possibly corresponds to TRBD1 (5 bases). CDR3 length: 13 residues. Per germline, CDR1 MNHNS and CDR2 SASEGT. V was trimmed by 3 bases and J by 8 bases, leaving 8 bases between them. This chain's CDR3 is CASSDSGDSPLHF. CDR3 in DNA: TGTGCCAGCAGTGATTCGGGGGATTCACCCCTCCACTTT.

The chain combines TRBV18 with TRBJ2-5; 12 nucleotides agree with TRBD2. Germline V lookup: CDR1 KGHSH, CDR2 LQKENI. This CDR3 is 14 amino acids long. The V gene end was trimmed by 5 bases and the J gene end by 4 bases; junction bases not matched to a gene: 2. The CDR3 coding sequence is TGTGCCAGCTCATTGGGACTAGCGGGAGAGACCCAGTACTTC. This encodes CASSLGLAGETQYF.

V is TRBV28 and J is TRBJ2-7, with 9 positions matching TRBD1. The length of the CDR3 is 14 residues. The V gene end was trimmed by 8 bases and the J gene end by 5 bases; junction bases not matched to a gene: 10. Germline V gene lookup returns CDR1 MDHEN and CDR2 SYDVKM. The CDR3 DNA is TGTGCCAGCGGGGGGGGACAGGGTGCGCACGAGCAGTACTTC. It yields the protein CASGGGQGAHEQYF.

This clone was seen only a few times. The V and J genes are TRBV11-2 and TRBJ2-3, with TRBD2 identical over 7 bases. The CDR3 is 15 residues long. The germline gives CDR1 SGHAT, CDR2 FQNNGV. With 5 bases clipped from V and 0 bases from J, the junction kept 5 bases outside the gene matches. The CDR3 sequence is CASSPLAISTDTQYF. CDR3 DNA: TGTGCCAGCAGCCCACTAGCGATTAGCACAGATACGCAGTATTTT.

The rearrangement joins TRBV10-2 to TRBJ2-7, with D uncertain. The germline V gene has CDR1 WSHSY and CDR2 SAAADI. Trimming took off 6 bases at V and 2 bases at J, with 8 bases between the two ends. The CDR3 runs to 12 residues. The CDR3 DNA reads TGCGCCAGCAGCTCCAGCGCCTACGAGCAGTACTTC. Translation gives CASSSSAYEQYF.

V and J are TRBV18 and TRBJ1-2, with no clear D. The V end lost 2 bases, the J end lost 2 bases, and 9 bases lay between the germline ends. The CDR3 length is 14 residues. Germline values: CDR1 KGHSH, CDR2 LQKENI. This chain's CDR3 is CASSPGAKNYGYTF. In DNA, the CDR3 is TGTGCCAGCTCACCAGGAGCAAAAAACTATGGCTACACCTTC.

This chain connects TRBV2 to TRBJ1-2, with 9 positions matching TRBD1. The CDR3 contains 14 residues. In germline, CDR1 is SNHLY, CDR2 FYNNEI. J lost 2 bases, V lost 6 bases, and 4 bases had no gene match. The CDR3 DNA is TGTGCCAGCAGGGGGACAGGGATGAACTATGGCTACACCTTC. It specifies CASRGTGMNYGYTF.

The genes are TRBV19 and TRBJ1-6, with TRBD1 matching 7 bases. J gave up 9 bases and V 5 bases, and 25 bases lay outside the gene matches. CDR3 size: 20 residues. The germline V gene encodes CDR1 LNHDA and CDR2 SQIVND (reference sequence). The CDR3 nucleotides are TGTGCCAGTAGTGCCTCCACAGGGGCCGGGAATTTCTACGGGGTTTCACCCCTCCACTTT. Its translation: CASSASTGAGNFYGVSPLHF.

The rearrangement links TRBV4-1 to TRBJ2-3; D is perhaps TRBD2 (5 bases). V was cut by 0 bases and J by 2 bases, with 12 bases left in between. The CDR3 runs to 16 residues. Germline V CDR1 and CDR2: MGHRA, YSYEKL. CDR3 region: CASSQDSSGTTDTQYF. The CDR3, as DNA: TGCGCCAGCAGCCAAGATTCCAGCGGCACCACAGATACGCAGTATTTT.

The sample holds a few counts of this clone. The gene calls are TRBV5-1 and TRBJ2-1; 10 nucleotides line up with TRBD2. The CDR3 runs 15 residues. The V gene end was trimmed by 2 bases and the J gene end by 5 bases; junction bases not matched to a gene: 4. From germline, CDR1 is SGHRS and CDR2 YFSETQ. The CDR3 sequence: CASSFSGRSDNEQFF. The CDR3 DNA reads as TGCGCCAGCAGCTTTAGCGGGAGGTCTGACAATGAGCAGTTCTTC.

V usage is TRBV7-2 and J usage is TRBJ2-5; weak D call: TRBD1 (6 bases). The CDR3 spans 14 residues. V lost 6 bases, J lost 6 bases, and 17 bases lay in between. Germline-derived CDR1 and CDR2 are SGHTA and FQGNSA. CDR3 loop: CASSLGQSAKTQYF. The CDR3, as DNA: TGTGCCAGCAGTCTCGGACAGTCGGCGAAGACCCAGTACTTC.